This T cell receptor (beta chain) was observed in a study of blood T cell repertoires in COVID-19. Across the study: Acute-phase and convalescent COVID-19 samples originated in the United States, Italy and Spain. PBMCs, B-cell-depleted T cells, or T cells provided the cDNA or gDNA that made up the material.

Per germline, CDR1 GTSNPN and CDR2 SVGIG (reference sequence). Trimming cost V 1 base and J 8 bases; bases outside gene matches: 16. This CDR3 is built from 16 residues. Measured with immunoSEQ multiplex PCR; TCRdb has only the in-frame clones, and not every one. The table lists 100,000 to 150,000 clones, around 83% of them singletons. The sample taken for sequencing was peripheral blood. This sequence was found in a man at least 80 years old with active or convalescent COVID-19. This rearrangement joins TRBV30 to TRBJ1-2; TRBD1 matches 7 bases. CDR3 in DNA: TGTGCCTGGAGTGCAGTTAGATTCGGGACAGCAAACGGCTACACCTTC. Residues: CAWSAVRFGTANGYTF. The variable domain in full, with the rest retrieved from reference TRBV30 and TRBJ1-2, is SQTIHQWPATLVQPVGSPLSLECTVEGTSNPNLYWYRQAAGRGLQLLFYSVGIGQISSEVPQNLSASRPQDRQFILSSKKLLLSDSGFYLCAWSAVRFGTANGYTFGSGTRLTVV.